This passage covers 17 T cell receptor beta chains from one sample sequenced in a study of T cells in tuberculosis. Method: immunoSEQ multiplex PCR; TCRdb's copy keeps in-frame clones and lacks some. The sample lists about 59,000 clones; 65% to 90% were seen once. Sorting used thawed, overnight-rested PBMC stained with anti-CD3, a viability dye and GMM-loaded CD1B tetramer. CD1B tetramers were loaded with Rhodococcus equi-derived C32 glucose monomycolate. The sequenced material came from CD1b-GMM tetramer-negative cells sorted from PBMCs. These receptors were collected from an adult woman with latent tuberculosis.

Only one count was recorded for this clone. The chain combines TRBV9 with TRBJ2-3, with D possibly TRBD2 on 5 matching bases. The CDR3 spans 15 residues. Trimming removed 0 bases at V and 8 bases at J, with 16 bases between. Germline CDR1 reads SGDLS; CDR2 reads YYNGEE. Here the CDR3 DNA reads TGTGCCAGCAGCGTAGGGACTTTACCAGGCGGTACGCAGTATTTT. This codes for CASSVGTLPGGTQYF.

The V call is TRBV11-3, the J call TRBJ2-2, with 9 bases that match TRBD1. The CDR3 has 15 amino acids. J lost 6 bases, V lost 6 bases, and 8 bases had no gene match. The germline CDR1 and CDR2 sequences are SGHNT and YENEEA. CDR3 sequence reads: CASRYTGGQAGELFF. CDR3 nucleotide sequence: TGTGCCAGCAGGTATACAGGGGGCCAAGCCGGGGAGCTGTTTTTT.

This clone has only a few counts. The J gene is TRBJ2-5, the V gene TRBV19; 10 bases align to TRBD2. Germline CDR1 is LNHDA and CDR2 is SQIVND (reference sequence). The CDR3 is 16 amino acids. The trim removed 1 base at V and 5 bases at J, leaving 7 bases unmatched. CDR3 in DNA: TGTGCCAGTAGTATAGGGGCTAGCGGGAGTAAGGAGACCCAGTACTTC. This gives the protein CASSIGASGSKETQYF.

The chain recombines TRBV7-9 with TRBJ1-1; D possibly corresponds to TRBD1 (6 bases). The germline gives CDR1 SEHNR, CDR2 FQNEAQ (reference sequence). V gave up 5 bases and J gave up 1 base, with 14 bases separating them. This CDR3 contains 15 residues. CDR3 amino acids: CASSPLGQKNTEAFF. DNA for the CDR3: TGTGCCAGCAGCCCGCTCGGACAGAAGAACACTGAAGCTTTCTTT.

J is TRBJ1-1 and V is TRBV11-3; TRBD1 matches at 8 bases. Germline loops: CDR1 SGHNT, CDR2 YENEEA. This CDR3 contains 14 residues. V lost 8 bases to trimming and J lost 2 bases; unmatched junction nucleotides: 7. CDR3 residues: CASGQGRGNTEAFF. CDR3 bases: TGTGCCAGCGGACAGGGAAGGGGTAACACTGAAGCTTTCTTT.

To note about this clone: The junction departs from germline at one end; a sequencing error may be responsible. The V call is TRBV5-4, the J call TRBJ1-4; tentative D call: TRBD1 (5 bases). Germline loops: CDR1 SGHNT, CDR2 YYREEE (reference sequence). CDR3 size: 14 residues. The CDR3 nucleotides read TGTGCCAGCGGCTTCCAGGGATCTAATGAAAAACTGTTTTTT. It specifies CASGFQGSNEKLFF.

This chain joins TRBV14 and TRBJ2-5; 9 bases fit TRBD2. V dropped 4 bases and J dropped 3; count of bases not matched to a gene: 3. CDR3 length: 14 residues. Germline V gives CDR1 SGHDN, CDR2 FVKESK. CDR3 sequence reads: CASSPWTSEETQYF. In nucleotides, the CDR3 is TGTGCCAGCAGCCCCTGGACTAGCGAAGAGACCCAGTACTTC.

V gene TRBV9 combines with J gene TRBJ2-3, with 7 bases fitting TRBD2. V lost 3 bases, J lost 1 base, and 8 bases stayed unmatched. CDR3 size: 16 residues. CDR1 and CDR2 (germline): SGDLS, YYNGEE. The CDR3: CASSDGEGDRTDTQYF. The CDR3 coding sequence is TGTGCCAGCAGCGACGGGGAGGGAGATCGCACAGATACGCAGTATTTT.

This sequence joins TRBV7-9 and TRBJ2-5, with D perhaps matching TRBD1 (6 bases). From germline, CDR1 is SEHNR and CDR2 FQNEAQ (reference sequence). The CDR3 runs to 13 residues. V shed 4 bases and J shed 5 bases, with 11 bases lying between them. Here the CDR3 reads CASSSQGRETQYF. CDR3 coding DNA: TGTGCCAGCAGCTCCCAGGGGCGGGAGACCCAGTACTTC.

This chain's CDR3 is CASSLASRNSGYTF. CDR3 in DNA: TGTGCCAGCAGCTTAGCGTCCAGGAATAGTGGCTACACCTTC. The chain links TRBV7-2 to TRBJ1-2, with D hard to call. The CDR3 loop spans 14 amino acids. CDR1 and CDR2 (germline): SGHTA, FQGNSA. V was cut by 0 bases and J by 7 bases, with 12 bases left in between.

Here the CDR3 DNA reads TGTGCCATCAGTGAGGACAGGGCTTCGTCGGGCTCACCCCTCCACTTT. Translating it yields CAISEDRASSGSPLHF. This sequence joins TRBV10-3 and TRBJ1-6; 7 positions agree with TRBD1. J was trimmed by 10 bases and V by 2 bases; bases with no gene match: 11. The CDR3 loop spans 16 amino acids. Germline V gene sequence: CDR1 ENHRY, CDR2 SYGVKD.

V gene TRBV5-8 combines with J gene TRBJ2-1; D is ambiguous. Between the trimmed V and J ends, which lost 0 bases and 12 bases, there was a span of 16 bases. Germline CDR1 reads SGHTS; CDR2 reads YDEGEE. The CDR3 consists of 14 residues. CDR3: CASSLGWLLTGQFF. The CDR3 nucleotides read TGTGCCAGCAGCTTGGGATGGTTGTTAACGGGGCAGTTCTTC.

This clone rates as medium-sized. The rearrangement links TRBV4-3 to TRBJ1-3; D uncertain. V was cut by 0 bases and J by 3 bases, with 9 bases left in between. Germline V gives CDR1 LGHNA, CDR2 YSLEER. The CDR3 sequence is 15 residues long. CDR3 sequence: CASSQEPRGGNTIYF. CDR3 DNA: TGCGCCAGCAGCCAAGAACCGCGGGGTGGAAACACCATATATTTT.

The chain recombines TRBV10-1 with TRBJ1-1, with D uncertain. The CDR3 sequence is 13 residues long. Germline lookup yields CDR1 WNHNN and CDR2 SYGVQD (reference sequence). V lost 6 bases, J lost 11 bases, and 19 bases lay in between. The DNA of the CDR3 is TGCGCCAGCAGGCTCGCAACGGGGAGTACGGCTTTCTTT. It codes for CASRLATGSTAFF.

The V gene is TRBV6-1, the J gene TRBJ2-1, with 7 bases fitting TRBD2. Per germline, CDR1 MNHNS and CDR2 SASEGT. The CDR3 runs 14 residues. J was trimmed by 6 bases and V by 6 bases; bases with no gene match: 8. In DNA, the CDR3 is TGTGCCAGCAGCCGGGACTACCTTCTCAATGAGCAGTTCTTC. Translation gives CASSRDYLLNEQFF.

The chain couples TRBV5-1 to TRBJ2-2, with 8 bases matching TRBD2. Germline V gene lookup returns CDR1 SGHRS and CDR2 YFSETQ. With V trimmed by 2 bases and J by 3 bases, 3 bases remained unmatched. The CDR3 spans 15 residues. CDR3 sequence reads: CASSLSGSYTGELFF. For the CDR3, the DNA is TGCGCCAGCAGCTTAAGCGGGAGCTACACCGGGGAGCTGTTTTTT. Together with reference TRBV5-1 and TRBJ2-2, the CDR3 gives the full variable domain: KAGVTQTPRYLIKTRGQQVTLSCSPISGHRSVSWYQQTPGQGLQFLFEYFSETQRNKGNFPGRFSGRQFSNSRSEMNVSTLELGDSALYLCASSLSGSYTGELFFGEGSRLTVL.

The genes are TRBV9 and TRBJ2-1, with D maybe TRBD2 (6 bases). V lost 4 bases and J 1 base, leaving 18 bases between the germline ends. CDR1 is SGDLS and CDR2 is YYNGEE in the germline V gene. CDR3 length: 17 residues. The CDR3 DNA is TGTGCCAGCAGCCCGGGACTTTCGCGTGGTTCCTACAATGAGCAGTTCTTC. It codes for CASSPGLSRGSYNEQFF.